The clone carrying this T cell receptor beta chain has a count of ten or more. Germline V lookup: CDR1 SQVTM, CDR2 ANQGSEA. The CDR3 length is 12 residues. Trimming took off 5 bases at V and 5 bases at J, with 9 bases between the two ends. The data belong to a study of identical twins. TCRdb redid the calling of the 5' RACE reads with MiXCR, one entry per CDR3 protein. The profile shows 250,000 to 350,000 distinct CDR3 sequences, less than 9% of them singletons. The sample was also reused in another study, on yellow fever vaccine responses in identical twins.

The sequenced sample consisted of memory (CD45RO+) T cells sorted from blood. The V call is TRBV29-1, the J call TRBJ2-2; the D is unclear. This TCR was sampled from a woman aged 18-29 years in good health. CDR3 DNA: TGCAGCGTTTTTGCAGATACCGGGGAGCTGTTTTTT. It specifies CSVFADTGELFF.